A single sample gave rise to the 9 T cell receptor beta chains below, sequenced in a study of cytomegalovirus exposure and HLA in healthy donors. The PCR was carried out with 60 Vbeta primers and 13 Jbeta primers. The repertoire was sequenced with immunoSEQ multiplex PCR; TCRdb's copy has only in-frame clones and lacks some. The repertoire holds some 120,000 clones, with roughly four fifths as singletons. Specimen: PBMCs. The receptors shown here come from a male donor in good health and CMV-seropositive.

The J gene is TRBJ2-3, the V gene TRBV4-1, with 11 nucleotides matching TRBD2. Germline CDR1 is MGHRA and CDR2 is YSYEKL. Losses at the gene ends were 2 bases for V and 5 bases for J; bases not matched to a gene: 6. There are 16 residues in the CDR3. CDR3 in DNA: TGCGCCAGCAGCCAACTACTAGCGGGAGTTATAGATACGCAGTATTTT. As protein: CASSQLLAGVIDTQYF.

The genes are TRBV25-1 and TRBJ2-5; D perhaps matches TRBD1 (6 bases). The CDR3 loop spans 15 amino acids. CDR1 is MGHDK and CDR2 is SYGVNS in the germline V gene. V lost 3 bases and J lost 5, with 16 bases in between. CDR3 coding DNA: TGTGCCAGCAGTGATATCTTAGGGGGTCAGGAGACCCAGTACTTC. Residues: CASSDILGGQETQYF.

J is TRBJ1-4 and V is TRBV19, with D uncertain. The CDR3 totals 10 residues. From germline, CDR1 is LNHDA and CDR2 SQIVND (reference sequence). CDR3 in amino acids: CATRNEKLFF. DNA of the CDR3: TGTGCGACAAGGAATGAAAAACTGTTTTTT. The complete variable domain, with remaining parts taken from reference TRBV19 and TRBJ1-4, reads DGGITQSPKYLFRKEGQNVTLSCEQNLNHDAMYWYRQDPGQGLRLIYYSQIVNDFQKGDIAEGYSVSREKKESFPLTVTSAQKNPTAFYLCATRNEKLFFGSGTQLSVL.

The gene calls are TRBV9 and TRBJ2-2; D uncertain. Germline CDR1 and CDR2: SGDLS and YYNGEE. V was cut by 2 bases and J by 7 bases, with 9 bases left in between. The CDR3 extends over 13 amino acids. The CDR3 loop reads CASSVNYGGELFF. The CDR3 DNA reads TGTGCCAGCAGCGTCAACTATGGCGGGGAGCTGTTTTTT.

The gene calls are TRBV28 and TRBJ2-5, with TRBD2 matching over 7 bases. J was trimmed by 1 base and V by 6 bases; bases with no gene match: 8. The CDR3 loop spans 15 amino acids. The germline V gene encodes CDR1 MDHEN and CDR2 SYDVKM. The CDR3 DNA follows: TGTGCCAGCAGATCCTCGCTAGCGGCCCAAGAGACCCAGTACTTC. It encodes CASRSSLAAQETQYF. Variable domain in full (rest from reference TRBV28 and TRBJ2-5): DVKVTQSSRYLVKRTGEKVFLECVQDMDHENMFWYRQDPGLGLRLIYFSYDVKMKEKGDIPEGYSVSREKKERFSLILESASTNQTSMYLCASRSSLAAQETQYFGPGTRLLVL.

The rearrangement uses TRBV7-9 and TRBJ1-2; 7 bases agree with TRBD1. The germline V gene encodes CDR1 SEHNR and CDR2 FQNEAQ (reference sequence). V lost 1 base to trimming and J lost 1 base; unmatched junction nucleotides: 6. The CDR3 sequence is 16 residues long. CDR3 DNA: TGTGCCAGCAGCTTAGACAGGGGCGGACTTAACTATGGCTACACCTTC. Translating it yields CASSLDRGGLNYGYTF. The whole variable domain, remainder taken from reference TRBV7-9 and TRBJ1-2, is DTGVSQNPRHKITKRGQNVTFRCDPISEHNRLYWYRQTLGQGPEFLTYFQNEAQLEKSRLLSDRFSAERPKGSFSTLEIQRTEQGDSAMYLCASSLDRGGLNYGYTFGSGTRLTVV.

A few counts support this clone. The rearrangement joins TRBV7-9 to TRBJ1-1, with TRBD1 as a possible D gene (5 bases). CDR1 and CDR2 from the germline V gene are SEHNR and FQNEAQ (reference sequence). V was trimmed by 7 bases and J by 5 bases, leaving 5 bases between them. The CDR3 loop spans 10 amino acids. CDR3 loop: CASKGTEAFF. The CDR3 DNA reads TGTGCCAGCAAGGGGACTGAAGCTTTCTTT.

The V call is TRBV27, the J call TRBJ2-7, with a tentative D call TRBD2 (6 bases). Per the germline V gene, CDR1 is MNHEY and CDR2 is SMNVEV (reference sequence). The CDR3 length is 13 residues. Trimming pared 11 bases from V and 5 bases from J, leaving 19 bases between. CDR3 in amino acids: CASGTATLHEQYF. The CDR3 DNA reads TGTGCCTCCGGGACTGCTACCCTACACGAGCAGTACTTC.

The chain combines TRBV19 with TRBJ2-5; D is perhaps TRBD2 (5 bases). CDR3 length equals 13 residues. Looked up from germline, CDR1 is LNHDA and CDR2 is SQIVND (reference sequence). V was shortened by 3 bases and J by 4 bases, with 9 bases between the two germline ends. The CDR3 here is CASSIFEGETQYF. In DNA, the CDR3 is TGTGCCAGTAGTATCTTCGAGGGAGAGACCCAGTACTTC.